These 32 T cell receptor beta chains were all obtained from the same sample, sequenced in a study of cytomegalovirus exposure and HLA in healthy donors. Use of 60 Vbeta and 13 Jbeta primers characterized the PCR. Only in-frame clones appear in the TCRdb table, and some are missing; sequencing was by immunoSEQ multiplex PCR. The sample shows tens of thousands of clones, roughly 79% of them seen only once. What was sequenced was PBMCs. Receptors were obtained from a woman aged 30 to 39 in good health and CMV-seronegative.

The genes are TRBV28 and TRBJ1-1, with D perhaps matching TRBD1 (6 bases). This CDR3 has 15 amino acids. The V end was cut by 5 bases, the J end by 8 bases, with 21 bases between. Per germline, CDR1 MDHEN and CDR2 SYDVKM. CDR3 bases: TGTGCCAGCAGTCCCCGGGGCAGGGGCGTTGAAGAAGCTTTCTTT. Its translation is CASSPRGRGVEEAFF.

The chain is built from TRBV27 and TRBJ2-2; 7 nucleotides align to TRBD1. Germline V lookup: CDR1 MNHEY, CDR2 SMNVEV (reference sequence). The CDR3 covers 15 residues. The ends lost 7 bases at V and 1 base at J; junction bases unmatched: 6. The CDR3 reads CASIKRTGNTGELFF. The CDR3 DNA reads as TGTGCCAGCATTAAAAGGACAGGGAACACCGGGGAGCTGTTTTTT.

The chain has TRBV30 and TRBJ2-1; possible D gene TRBD2, 5 bases. The V and J ends lost 5 bases and 6 bases respectively, with 11 bases between them. CDR3 length: 12 amino acids. The germline V gene encodes CDR1 GTSNPN and CDR2 SVGIG (reference sequence). The CDR3 protein is CAWHRLINEQFF. DNA for the CDR3: TGTGCCTGGCACCGACTAATCAATGAGCAGTTCTTC. The full variable domain, completed using reference TRBV30 and TRBJ2-1, is SQTIHQWPATLVQPVGSPLSLECTVEGTSNPNLYWYRQAAGRGLQLLFYSVGIGQISSEVPQNLSASRPQDRQFILSSKKLLLSDSGFYLCAWHRLINEQFFGPGTRLTVL.

CDR3 nucleotide sequence: TGTGCCAGCAGTCCACGAACAGGGCCCGACGGGACCCAGTACTTC. Translating gives CASSPRTGPDGTQYF. The V gene is TRBV6-6, the J gene TRBJ2-5; tentatively, D is TRBD1 (6 bases). Trimming shortened V by 5 bases and J by 7 bases, and 20 bases separated the two germline ends. This CDR3 has 15 residues. CDR1 MNHNY and CDR2 SVGAGI come from the germline V gene (reference sequence).

The chain has TRBV30 and TRBJ2-3; D ambiguous. In germline, CDR1 is GTSNPN, CDR2 SVGIG (reference sequence). The CDR3 has 13 residues. V lost 0 bases and J 6 bases, leaving 10 bases between the germline ends. The CDR3 DNA is TGTGCCTGGAGTGTACTGGGCATTGATACGCAGTATTTT. Translated: CAWSVLGIDTQYF.

This chain joins TRBV9 and TRBJ2-3; 7 positions match TRBD1. The V gene end was trimmed by 3 bases and the J gene end by 4 bases; junction bases not matched to a gene: 5. The length of the CDR3 is 14 residues. Germline-derived CDR1 and CDR2 are SGDLS and YYNGEE. This CDR3 is CASSDRQGPDTQYF. The CDR3 bases are TGTGCCAGCAGCGACCGACAGGGCCCAGATACGCAGTATTTT.

The rearrangement joins TRBV28 to TRBJ2-7; 10 nucleotides align to TRBD2. J gave up 2 bases and V 5 bases, and 6 bases lay outside the gene matches. CDR3 length equals 15 residues. Germline values: CDR1 MDHEN, CDR2 SYDVKM. CDR3 nucleotide sequence: TGTGCCAGCAGTCCGAGCGGGAGGGCTACCTACGAGCAGTACTTC. Translation gives CASSPSGRATYEQYF.

This clone appeared once. This chain's CDR3 is CASSSPPGTVRAEAFF. The CDR3, as DNA: TGTGCCAGCAGCTCCCCGCCGGGGACAGTCCGAGCTGAAGCTTTCTTT. The chain combines TRBV7-6 with TRBJ1-1, with TRBD1 matching 7 bases. Unmatched junction bases numbered 14, after V lost 4 bases and J lost 6 bases. This CDR3 spans 16 amino acids. The V gene's germline CDR1 is SGHVS and CDR2 FNYEAQ.

V gene TRBV27 combines with J gene TRBJ2-7, with 11 bases lining up with TRBD1. The V segment lost 2 bases and the J segment 4 bases; nucleotides outside the gene matches: 4. The CDR3 runs 15 residues. CDR1 MNHEY and CDR2 SMNVEV come from the germline V gene (reference sequence). The CDR3 region is CASSLGTGGLYEQYF. CDR3 bases: TGTGCCAGCAGTTTAGGGACAGGGGGACTGTACGAGCAGTACTTC.

This clone was counted once. This chain links TRBV7-9 with TRBJ2-1, with 12 positions matching TRBD2. The CDR3 consists of 15 residues. J lost 7 bases, V lost 3 bases, and 4 bases had no gene match. Germline CDR1 SEHNR, CDR2 FQNEAQ (reference sequence). CDR3 DNA sequence: TGTGCCAGCAGCTTCACACTAGCGGGAGGAAATGAGCAGTTCTTC. It specifies CASSFTLAGGNEQFF.

The J gene is TRBJ2-1, the V gene TRBV7-2; D perhaps matches TRBD1 (5 bases). The CDR3 consists of 17 residues. V was cut by 1 base and J by 1 base, with 14 bases left in between. The germline gives CDR1 SGHTA, CDR2 FQGNSA. CDR3 sequence (DNA): TGTGCCAGCAGCTTAGATAGGTCAGGGTTGTCCTACAATGAGCAGTTCTTC. It codes for CASSLDRSGLSYNEQFF.

This rearrangement joins TRBV7-9 to TRBJ2-7, with D possibly matching TRBD1 (7 bases). The ends were cut back, 5 bases at V and 6 bases at J, with 11 bases in the middle. Germline values: CDR1 SEHNR, CDR2 FQNEAQ (reference sequence). The length of the CDR3 is 12 residues. DNA for the CDR3: TGTGCCAGCAGCCCCCAGGGGGGCGAGCAGTACTTC. Residues: CASSPQGGEQYF.

This clone was recorded a few times. This chain uses TRBV28 with TRBJ1-6; 7 bases are shared with TRBD1. With 5 bases clipped from V and 7 bases from J, the junction kept 5 bases outside the gene matches. The CDR3 contains 14 residues. From germline, CDR1 is MDHEN and CDR2 SYDVKM. The CDR3 coding sequence is TGTGCCAGCAGTCCGCCGGACAGGAATTCACCCCTCCACTTT. Amino acid sequence: CASSPPDRNSPLHF.

The V gene is TRBV11-2, the J gene TRBJ1-1; TRBD1 aligns across 7 bases. Germline-derived CDR1 and CDR2 are SGHAT and FQNNGV. The CDR3 is 19 residues long. J lost 0 bases, V lost 5 bases, and 18 bases had no gene match. The CDR3 nucleotides are TGTGCCAGCAGCCCGCGACAGGGTGAAAGTGAAGGATTGAACACTGAAGCTTTCTTT. Its translation: CASSPRQGESEGLNTEAFF.

The DNA of the CDR3 is TGTGCCAGCAGTTCGGGGACAGGGGCGTACAATGAGCAGTTCTTC. Translation gives CASSSGTGAYNEQFF. The chain combines TRBV6-5 with TRBJ2-1, with 10 nucleotides matching TRBD1. Germline-derived CDR1 and CDR2 are MNHEY and SVGAGI. Germline trimming cut 4 bases from V and 4 bases from J; bases unmatched to any gene: 4. The CDR3 extends over 15 amino acids.

This rearrangement joins TRBV19 to TRBJ2-3, with D unresolved. V gave up 5 bases and J gave up 14 bases, with 14 bases separating them. The CDR3 is 11 residues long. The germline V gene has CDR1 LNHDA and CDR2 SQIVND (reference sequence). The CDR3 spells CASSDLALLYF. DNA for the CDR3: TGTGCCAGTAGTGACTTAGCTTTATTGTATTTT.

The chain is built from TRBV16 and TRBJ2-3; 8 positions match TRBD2. After removal of 4 bases from V and 1 base from J, the junction contained 10 bases not matched to a gene. The CDR3 has 17 residues. The germline V gene encodes CDR1 KGHSY and CDR2 FQNENV. Here the CDR3 reads CASSRRSAGVGTDTQYF. The CDR3 DNA follows: TGTGCCAGCAGCCGTCGGTCAGCGGGAGTAGGCACAGATACGCAGTATTTT.

The V and J genes are TRBV7-9 and TRBJ2-1; 10 positions match TRBD2. Germline V gene data show CDR1 as SEHNR and CDR2 as FQNEAQ (reference sequence). The CDR3 spans 15 residues. Trimming at V came to 5 bases and at J to 3 bases, leaving 4 bases not matched to a gene. CDR3 bases: TGTGCCAGCAGCCCCGGACTAGCGGTCTACAATGAGCAGTTCTTC. Its translation is CASSPGLAVYNEQFF.

This clone was counted between two and nine times. The chain has TRBV27 and TRBJ1-6, with unresolved D. Germline CDR1 is MNHEY and CDR2 is SMNVEV (reference sequence). V was shortened by 1 base and J by 6 bases, with 7 bases between the two germline ends. CDR3 length: 14 residues. The CDR3 DNA is TGTGCCAGCAGTTTATTGAGGGCTAATTCACCCCTCCACTTT. Translating gives CASSLLRANSPLHF.

V is TRBV28 and J is TRBJ2-2, with 11 bases fitting TRBD1. The CDR3 is made up of 14 amino acids. Germline lookup yields CDR1 MDHEN and CDR2 SYDVKM. V was pared by 5 bases and J by 6 bases, with 2 bases of the junction left unmatched. CDR3 nucleotide sequence: TGTGCCAGCAGTCGGGACAGGGGGGCCGGGGAGCTGTTTTTT. Protein product: CASSRDRGAGELFF.

This clone was found once. The chain carries TRBV9 and TRBJ2-1; 8 nucleotides align to TRBD2. Per germline, CDR1 SGDLS and CDR2 YYNGEE. The J segment lost 2 bases and the V segment lost 4 bases, leaving 14 bases of the junction unmatched. The CDR3 spans 18 residues. The CDR3 coding sequence is TGTGCCAGCAGCCGGGGGGGAGCGGGGCCAGGCACCTACAATGAGCAGTTCTTC. Translating gives CASSRGGAGPGTYNEQFF. The complete variable domain, with remaining parts taken from reference TRBV9 and TRBJ2-1, reads DSGVTQTPKHLITATGQRVTLRCSPRSGDLSVYWYQQSLDQGLQFLIQYYNGEERAKGNILERFSAQQFPDLHSELNLSSLELGDSALYFCASSRGGAGPGTYNEQFFGPGTRLTVL.

This clone came up once. The chain joins TRBV27 to TRBJ2-1; TRBD2 matches 13 bases. The CDR3 length is 14 residues. V lost 6 bases to trimming and J lost 9 bases; unmatched junction nucleotides: 5. Looked up from germline, CDR1 is MNHEY and CDR2 is SMNVEV (reference sequence). CDR3 in amino acids: CASSGLAGVSEQFF. CDR3 DNA: TGTGCCAGCAGCGGACTAGCGGGAGTAAGTGAGCAGTTCTTC.

V gene TRBV2 combines with J gene TRBJ1-5; TRBD1 is a possible D gene (5 bases). The CDR3 contains 12 residues. With 7 bases removed from V and 2 bases from J, the gap between germline ends came to 6 bases. CDR1 and CDR2 (germline): SNHLY, FYNNEI. The CDR3 loop is CASKTGNQPQHF. CDR3 nucleotides: TGTGCCAGCAAGACAGGCAATCAGCCCCAGCATTTT.

This clone showed up just once. The chain links TRBV28 to TRBJ2-7; 12 bases agree with TRBD2. The germline CDR1 and CDR2 sequences are MDHEN and SYDVKM. The CDR3 totals 16 residues. Losses at the gene ends were 3 bases for V and 4 bases for J; bases not matched to a gene: 7. The CDR3: CASSLRSSGRVYEQYF. DNA of the CDR3: TGTGCCAGCAGTTTGCGGTCTAGCGGGAGGGTGTACGAGCAGTACTTC.

This chain joins TRBV28 and TRBJ1-3; the D is unclear. Germline CDR1 reads MDHEN; CDR2 reads SYDVKM. Trimming removed 7 bases from V and 9 bases from J, with 10 bases in between. This CDR3 has 11 residues. The CDR3 DNA reads as TGTGCCAGCACCCCCGGTGGCACCATATATTTT. It translates to CASTPGGTIYF.

The chain has TRBV5-1 and TRBJ1-2; D gene unclear. V shed 3 bases and J shed 8 bases, with 11 bases lying between them. Germline CDR1 is SGHRS and CDR2 is YFSETQ. The CDR3 totals 12 residues. CDR3 sequence: CASSSDLDGYTF. CDR3 sequence (DNA): TGCGCCAGCAGCTCCGACCTAGACGGCTACACCTTC. Full variable domain (outside the CDR3, taken from reference TRBV5-1 and TRBJ1-2): KAGVTQTPRYLIKTRGQQVTLSCSPISGHRSVSWYQQTPGQGLQFLFEYFSETQRNKGNFPGRFSGRQFSNSRSEMNVSTLELGDSALYLCASSSDLDGYTFGSGTRLTVV.

This clone was detected once. This chain uses TRBV4-3 with TRBJ1-1, with D hard to call. CDR3 length: 13 residues. Trimming cost V 5 bases and J 0 bases, with 7 bases left between them. Per the germline V gene, CDR1 is LGHNA and CDR2 is YSLEER. CDR3 protein: CASSSHVNTEAFF. The CDR3 coding sequence is TGCGCCAGCAGCAGCCACGTGAACACTGAAGCTTTCTTT.

This clone showed up just once. V is TRBV19 and J is TRBJ2-7; the D is unclear. Trimming shortened V by 3 bases and J by 0 bases, and 12 bases separated the two germline ends. Germline-derived CDR1 and CDR2 are LNHDA and SQIVND (reference sequence). This CDR3 has 15 amino acids. CDR3 in amino acids: CASSISQRLSYEQYF. CDR3 nucleotides: TGTGCCAGTAGTATTTCTCAGAGACTCTCCTACGAGCAGTACTTC. The variable domain in full, completed from reference TRBV19 and TRBJ2-7, reads DGGITQSPKYLFRKEGQNVTLSCEQNLNHDAMYWYRQDPGQGLRLIYYSQIVNDFQKGDIAEGYSVSREKKESFPLTVTSAQKNPTAFYLCASSISQRLSYEQYFGPGTRLTVT.

This clone occurred a few times. The genes are TRBV27 and TRBJ2-2; D gene uncertain. V dropped 10 bases and J dropped 6 bases, with 12 bases sitting between them. There are 12 residues in the CDR3. Germline lookup yields CDR1 MNHEY and CDR2 SMNVEV (reference sequence). The CDR3, as DNA: TGTGCCAAGTCCGTAGTTCCCGGGGAGCTGTTTTTT. This sequence encodes CAKSVVPGELFF.

The rearrangement uses TRBV21-1 and TRBJ2-5; no DNA check was done on the table's D call, TRBD2. TRBV21-1 is noted as a pseudogene. This CDR3 spans 14 amino acids. DNA for the CDR3: TGTGCCAGCAGCAAAAAAGCGATGGCAGAGACCCAGTACTTC. Its translation: CASSKKAMAETQYF.

This clone was seen a handful of times. The genes are TRBV11-2 and TRBJ1-3, with 7 bases identical to TRBD1. CDR3 length: 14 residues. V was pared by 6 bases and J by 4 bases, with 6 bases of the junction left unmatched. Germline CDR1 and CDR2: SGHAT and FQNNGV. The CDR3 protein is CASRRTGSGNTIYF. The CDR3 DNA reads as TGTGCCAGCAGACGGACAGGCTCAGGAAACACCATATATTTT.

The J gene is TRBJ2-2, the V gene TRBV29-1; 7 bases are shared with TRBD1. The CDR3 runs to 13 residues. Looked up from germline, CDR1 is SQVTM and CDR2 is ANQGSEA. With V trimmed by 3 bases and J by 6 bases, 4 bases remained unmatched. The CDR3, as DNA: TGCAGCGTTGATCTCACAGGGGCCGGGGAGCTGTTTTTT. This gives the protein CSVDLTGAGELFF.